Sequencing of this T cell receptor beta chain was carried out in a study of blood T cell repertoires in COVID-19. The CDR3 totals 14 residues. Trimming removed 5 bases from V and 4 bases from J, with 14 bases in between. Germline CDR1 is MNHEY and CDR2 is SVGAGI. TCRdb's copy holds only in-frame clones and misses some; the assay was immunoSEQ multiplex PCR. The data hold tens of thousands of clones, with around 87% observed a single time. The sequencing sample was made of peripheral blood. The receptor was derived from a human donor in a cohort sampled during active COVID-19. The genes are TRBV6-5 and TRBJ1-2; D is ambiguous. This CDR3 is CASSRGRGAYGYTF. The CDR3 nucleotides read TGTGCCAGCAGTCGAGGCCGGGGTGCCTATGGCTACACCTTC.